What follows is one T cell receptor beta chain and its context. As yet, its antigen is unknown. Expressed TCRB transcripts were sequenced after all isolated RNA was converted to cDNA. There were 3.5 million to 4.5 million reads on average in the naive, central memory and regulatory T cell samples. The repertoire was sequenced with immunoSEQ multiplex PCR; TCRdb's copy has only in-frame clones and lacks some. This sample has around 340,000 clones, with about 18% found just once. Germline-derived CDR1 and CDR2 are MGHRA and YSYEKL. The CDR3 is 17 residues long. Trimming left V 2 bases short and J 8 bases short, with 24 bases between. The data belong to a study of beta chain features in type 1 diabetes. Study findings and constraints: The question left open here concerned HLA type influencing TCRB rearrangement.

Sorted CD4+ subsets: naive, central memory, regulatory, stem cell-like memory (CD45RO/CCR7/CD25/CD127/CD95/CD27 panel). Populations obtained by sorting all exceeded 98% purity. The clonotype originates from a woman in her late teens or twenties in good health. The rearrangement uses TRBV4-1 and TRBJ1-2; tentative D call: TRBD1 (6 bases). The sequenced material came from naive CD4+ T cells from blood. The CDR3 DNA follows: TGCGCCAGCAGCCAATCCCCGCGATTACAGGGCAAGAAGGGCTACACCTTC. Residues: CASSQSPRLQGKKGYTF.